Each of the 23 T cell receptor beta chains below was sequenced from the same sample in a study of Ad26.COV2.S vaccination and SARS-CoV-2 variants. TCRdb's copy holds only in-frame clones and misses some; the assay was immunoSEQ multiplex PCR. The sample comprises about 350,000 clones, 92% of which are singletons, and 3.9% rests with the top ten. This sample comprised peripheral blood, obtained after recovery from COVID-19. The receptors come from a human donor who had recovered from COVID-19.

This clone appeared once. The gene calls are TRBV3-1 (or the pseudogene TRBV3-2) and TRBJ1-2; no clear D. Germline V gene data show CDR1 as LGHDT and CDR2 as YNNKEL (reference sequence). The CDR3 consists of 15 residues. V was cut by 0 bases and J by 5 bases, with 13 bases left in between. The CDR3 DNA reads as TGTGCCAGCAGCCAAGATCGGCAGATCCAATATGGCTACACCTTC. As protein: CASSQDRQIQYGYTF.

The chain links TRBV4-1 to TRBJ2-2; the match to TRBD1 covers 9 bases. Unmatched junction bases numbered 2, after V lost 3 bases and J lost 6 bases. The length of the CDR3 is 14 residues. Germline V lookup: CDR1 MGHRA, CDR2 YSYEKL. The CDR3 bases are TGCGCCAGCAGCCAGGGACAGGGTGCCGGGGAGCTGTTTTTT. As protein: CASSQGQGAGELFF.

This chain uses TRBV7-9 with TRBJ1-2; 7 bases fit TRBD1. V dropped 1 base and J dropped 4; count of bases not matched to a gene: 3. The CDR3 runs to 14 residues. Germline-derived CDR1 and CDR2 are SEHNR and FQNEAQ (reference sequence). This CDR3 is CASSLVQGPYGYTF. The CDR3 nucleotides read TGTGCCAGCAGCTTAGTACAGGGGCCCTATGGCTACACCTTC. Drawing the rest from reference TRBV7-9 and TRBJ1-2, the complete variable domain is DTGVSQNPRHKITKRGQNVTFRCDPISEHNRLYWYRQTLGQGPEFLTYFQNEAQLEKSRLLSDRFSAERPKGSFSTLEIQRTEQGDSAMYLCASSLVQGPYGYTFGSGTRLTVV.

The rearrangement joins TRBV6-5 to TRBJ1-1; no clear D gene. CDR3 length: 13 amino acids. Trimming took 4 bases from V and 2 from J, leaving 8 bases between them. CDR1 and CDR2 from the germline V gene are MNHEY and SVGAGI. The CDR3 spells CASSSGRNTEAFF. The CDR3 bases are TGTGCCAGCAGTTCGGGGAGAAACACTGAAGCTTTCTTT.

The chain combines TRBV19 with TRBJ1-4, with no clear D. This CDR3 contains 14 residues. CDR1 and CDR2 from the germline V gene are LNHDA and SQIVND (reference sequence). Trimming shortened V by 6 bases and J by 5 bases, and 13 bases separated the two germline ends. This CDR3 reads CASSPGPWNEKLFF. For the CDR3, the DNA is TGTGCCAGTAGCCCCGGGCCTTGGAATGAAAAACTGTTTTTT.

The rearrangement uses TRBV2 and TRBJ1-5; 7 bases line up with TRBD1. The CDR3 sequence is 14 residues long. CDR1 is SNHLY, CDR2 FYNNEI, per germline. The V and J ends lost 6 bases and 5 bases, in that order; junction bases with no gene match: 7. The DNA of the CDR3 is TGTGCCAGCAGGGCTACAGGGGCCCATCAGCCCCAGCATTTT. It codes for CASRATGAHQPQHF.

This chain connects TRBV6-5 to TRBJ1-2; D gene unclear. Germline assignment: CDR1 MNHEY and CDR2 SVGAGI. Trimming shortened V by 8 bases and J by 4 bases, and 14 bases separated the two germline ends. The CDR3 totals 13 residues. CDR3 sequence (DNA): TGTGCCAGCGAGACGGAGCAGACCTATGGCTACACCTTC. This codes for CASETEQTYGYTF.

V is TRBV27 and J is TRBJ1-5, with 8 bases identical to TRBD1. CDR3 length: 16 residues. Germline V gene sequence: CDR1 MNHEY, CDR2 SMNVEV (reference sequence). V was clipped by 5 bases and J by 5 bases; unmatched bases: 11. For the CDR3, the DNA is TGTGCCAGCAGTATTCGGACAGGGAAAGGCTATCAGCCCCAGCATTTT. Protein product: CASSIRTGKGYQPQHF.

The V and J genes are TRBV10-3 and TRBJ2-1; D is uncertain. This CDR3 spans 15 amino acids. Per germline, CDR1 ENHRY and CDR2 SYGVKD. The V end was cut by 3 bases, the J end by 9 bases, with 18 bases between. CDR3 sequence (DNA): TGTGCCATCAGTGACACCACTAAGCCGGACGGTGAGCAGTTCTTC. This sequence encodes CAISDTTKPDGEQFF.

This clone was seen a single time. The V call is TRBV13, the J call TRBJ2-7, with D perhaps being TRBD1 or TRBD2 (5 bases each). Trimming stripped 5 bases from V and 7 bases from J, with 21 bases between. This CDR3 comprises 15 residues. Germline lookup yields CDR1 PRHDT and CDR2 FYEKMQ (reference sequence). In nucleotides, the CDR3 is TGTGCCAGCAGCCTCCCTGGGGGAAAAAGGGGAGAGCAGTACTTC. Residues: CASSLPGGKRGEQYF. The complete variable domain, with remaining parts taken from reference TRBV13 and TRBJ2-7, reads AAGVIQSPRHLIKEKRETATLKCYPIPRHDTVYWYQQGPGQDPQFLISFYEKMQSDKGSIPDRFSAQQFSDYHSELNMSSLELGDSALYFCASSLPGGKRGEQYFGPGTRLTVT.

The CDR3 sequence: CASSFGTSGYNEQFF. In DNA form, the CDR3 reads TGTGCCAGCAGCTTTGGGACTAGCGGCTACAATGAGCAGTTCTTC. The genes are TRBV11-2 and TRBJ2-1; 11 nucleotides align to TRBD2. The CDR3 is made up of 15 amino acids. The germline gives CDR1 SGHAT, CDR2 FQNNGV. V lost 3 bases, J lost 3 bases, and 1 base stayed unmatched. Drawing the rest from reference TRBV11-2 and TRBJ2-1, the complete variable domain is EAGVAQSPRYKIIEKRQSVAFWCNPISGHATLYWYQQILGQGPKLLIQFQNNGVVDDSQLPKDRFSAERLKGVDSTLKIQPAKLEDSAVYLCASSFGTSGYNEQFFGPGTRLTVL.

This chain connects TRBV6-5 to TRBJ1-5; 10 nucleotides match TRBD1. This CDR3 is built from 15 residues. V lost 0 bases, J lost 5 bases, and 1 base stayed unmatched. The germline V gene has CDR1 MNHEY and CDR2 SVGAGI. CDR3 residues: CASSYSDRGDQPQHF. DNA for the CDR3: TGTGCCAGCAGTTACTCGGACAGGGGGGATCAGCCCCAGCATTTT.

The V gene is TRBV7-9, the J gene TRBJ2-1; 11 nucleotides match TRBD2. Trimming removed 6 bases from V and 9 bases from J; junction bases left unmatched: 10. Germline CDR1 SEHNR, CDR2 FQNEAQ (reference sequence). This CDR3 region has 15 residues. The chain's CDR3 is CASRATSGVVGEQFF. Written as DNA, the CDR3 is TGTGCCAGCAGAGCGACTAGCGGGGTAGTTGGTGAGCAGTTCTTC. The variable domain in full, with the rest retrieved from reference TRBV7-9 and TRBJ2-1, is DTGVSQNPRHKITKRGQNVTFRCDPISEHNRLYWYRQTLGQGPEFLTYFQNEAQLEKSRLLSDRFSAERPKGSFSTLEIQRTEQGDSAMYLCASRATSGVVGEQFFGPGTRLTVL.

As for this clone: At one boundary the junction diverges from the germline segment, which might be a read error. The rearrangement uses TRBV7-2 and TRBJ2-3, with D perhaps TRBD1 or TRBD2 (5 bases each). Germline loops: CDR1 SGHTA, CDR2 FQGNSA. This CDR3 spans 13 amino acids. CDR3 DNA: TGTGCCAGCAGCTTCCCGAGTCTCCCCCGAGGGGATTTT. It specifies CASSFPSLPRGDF.

In the case of this clone: This same CDR3 is encoded by further DNA sequences in the sample. The chain employs TRBV4-1 and TRBJ2-7; no clear D gene. The CDR3 contains 13 residues. Germline V gene sequence: CDR1 MGHRA, CDR2 YSYEKL. Trimming shortened V by 1 base and J by 3 bases, and 7 bases separated the two germline ends. This chain's CDR3 is CASSQARGYEQYF. CDR3 bases: TGCGCCAGCAGCCAAGCGCGTGGCTACGAGCAGTACTTC.

The sample holds one count of this clone. This chain uses TRBV5-1 with TRBJ1-4; D uncertain. This CDR3 has 15 residues. From germline, CDR1 is SGHRS and CDR2 YFSETQ. The germline V and J ends were trimmed by 2 bases and 0 bases, with 8 bases remaining between them. The DNA of the CDR3 is TGCGCCAGCAGCTTATACAGCACAACTAATGAAAAACTGTTTTTT. Translation: CASSLYSTTNEKLFF.

The V call is TRBV7-8, the J call TRBJ1-5; D unresolved. The CDR3 is made up of 17 amino acids. Between the trimmed V and J ends, which lost 5 bases and 7 bases, there was a span of 24 bases. CDR1 SGHVS and CDR2 FQNEAQ come from the germline V gene. The CDR3 reads CASSPPLRVSPTQPQHF. The CDR3 region has the DNA TGTGCCAGCAGCCCTCCTCTCCGGGTCAGCCCTACCCAGCCCCAGCATTTT.

The chain has TRBV5-4 and TRBJ1-5; 7 bases map to TRBD1. The germline V gene has CDR1 SGHNT and CDR2 YYREEE (reference sequence). CDR3 length equals 13 residues. Trimming cost V 0 bases and J 7 bases; bases outside gene matches: 1. CDR3 coding DNA: TGTGCCAGCAGCTTGGGGACAGGACAGCCCCAGCATTTT. Amino acid sequence: CASSLGTGQPQHF.

The rearrangement uses TRBV11-1 and TRBJ1-4, with a weak D call TRBD1 (6 bases). This CDR3 has 15 residues. Per the germline V gene, CDR1 is SGHAT and CDR2 is FQDESV (reference sequence). Trimming pared 5 bases from V and 7 bases from J, leaving 17 bases between. The CDR3 loop is CASSLTTGTGEKLFF. In nucleotides, the CDR3 is TGTGCCAGCAGCCTAACAACAGGGACGGGTGAAAAACTGTTTTTT.

The chain is built from TRBV24-1 and TRBJ1-4; TRBD1 might be the D (6 bases). The CDR3 has 18 amino acids. Deletions cut 0 bases from V and 8 bases from J, with 21 bases between. Germline V CDR1 and CDR2: KGHDR, SFDVKD. As DNA, the CDR3 is TGTGCCACCAGTGATTTGCGTCACAGGGCCCGCCGTGGGGAAAAACTGTTTTTT. It specifies CATSDLRHRARRGEKLFF.

The chain combines TRBV7-8 with TRBJ1-4; D gene uncertain. Germline assignment: CDR1 SGHVS and CDR2 FQNEAQ. There are 15 residues in the CDR3. Trimming stripped 6 bases from V and 0 bases from J, with 11 bases between. The CDR3 loop reads CASRKALTTNEKLFF. The CDR3 DNA is TGTGCCAGCAGGAAGGCTCTTACAACTAATGAAAAACTGTTTTTT.

The V and J genes are TRBV7-6 and TRBJ2-3; TRBD1 matches at 10 bases. The V gene end was trimmed by 6 bases and the J gene end by 0 bases; junction bases not matched to a gene: 3. CDR3 length: 15 amino acids. CDR1 is SGHVS and CDR2 is FNYEAQ in the germline V gene. This CDR3 is CASSSGQGSTDTQYF. The CDR3 nucleotides are TGTGCCAGCAGTTCGGGACAGGGGAGCACAGATACGCAGTATTTT. Supplemented by reference TRBV7-6 and TRBJ2-3, the full variable domain reads GAGVSQSPRYKVTKRGQDVALRCDPISGHVSLYWYRQALGQGPEFLTYFNYEAQQDKSGLPNDRFSAERPEGSISTLTIQRTEQRDSAMYRCASSSGQGSTDTQYFGPGTRLTVL.

This chain uses TRBV3-1 (or the pseudogene TRBV3-2) with TRBJ2-1; 15 bases match TRBD2. CDR3 size: 20 residues. Trimming took 0 bases from V and 9 from J; bases not matched to a gene: 15. Germline CDR1 and CDR2: LGHDT and YNNKEL (reference sequence). The CDR3 loop is CASSQDLRSGLAGGQGEQFF. CDR3 sequence (DNA): TGTGCCAGCAGCCAAGATCTGAGATCTGGACTAGCGGGGGGGCAGGGTGAGCAGTTCTTC.